The sequence of this TCR beta chain was determined in a study of blood T cells in healthy people across ages. The study, taken as a whole, reports: Estimates of total diversity, which came from one million sequenced T cells, were considered to be underestimates.

This clonotype was counted between two and nine times. The antigen is not known. With a J-beta primer mix and a sample-barcoded 5' primer, a second PCR ran about 7 to 11 cycles. The authors tagged each cDNA molecule using a template-switch adaptor with 12 random nucleotides. Via MiXCR, TCRdb re-called the 5' RACE reads, giving one row per CDR3 protein. Among around 800,000 distinct CDR3 sequences listed, about 55% were seen once. The V gene lost 6 bases and the J gene lost 4 bases, with 10 bases spanning the gap. CDR3 size: 13 residues. In germline, CDR1 is MNHNS, CDR2 SASEGT. V usage is TRBV6-1 and J usage is TRBJ2-1; D possibly corresponds to TRBD2 (6 bases). Sequencing input: blood. The clonotype originates from a man of 80 years or more in good health. CDR3 residues: CASRYGGYNEQFF. CDR3 coding DNA: TGTGCCAGCAGGTATGGGGGGTACAATGAGCAGTTCTTC.